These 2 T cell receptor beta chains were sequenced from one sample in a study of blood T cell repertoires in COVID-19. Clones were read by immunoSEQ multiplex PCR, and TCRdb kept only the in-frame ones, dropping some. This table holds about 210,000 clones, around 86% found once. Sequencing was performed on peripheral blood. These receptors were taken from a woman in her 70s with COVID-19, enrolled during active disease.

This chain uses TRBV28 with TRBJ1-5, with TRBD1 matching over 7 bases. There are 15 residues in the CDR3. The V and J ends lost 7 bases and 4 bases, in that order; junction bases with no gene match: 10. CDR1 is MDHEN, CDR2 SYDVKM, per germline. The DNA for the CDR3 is TGTGCCAGCACCGAGGATGACAGGGAGAATCAGCCCCAGCATTTT. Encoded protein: CASTEDDRENQPQHF.

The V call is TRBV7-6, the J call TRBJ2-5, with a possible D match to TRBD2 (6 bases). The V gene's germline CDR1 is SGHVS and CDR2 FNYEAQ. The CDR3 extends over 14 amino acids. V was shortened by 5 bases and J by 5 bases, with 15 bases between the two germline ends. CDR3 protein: CASSRDAGIETQYF. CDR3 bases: TGTGCCAGCAGCCGAGACGCGGGAATTGAGACCCAGTACTTC.